This T cell receptor beta chain was profiled in a study of blood T cell repertoires in COVID-19. Whole-study context: Samples came from the United States, Italy and Spain, spanning acute and convalescent COVID-19. Sources were T cells, B-cell-depleted T cells, or PBMCs; the material itself was cDNA or gDNA.

CDR3 length: 16 residues. The V gene end was trimmed by 1 base and the J gene end by 8 bases; junction bases not matched to a gene: 8. The V gene's germline CDR1 is LNHNV and CDR2 YYDKDF (reference sequence). Clones were sequenced by immunoSEQ multiplex PCR, and TCRdb holds only the in-frame ones, with some missing. The data hold roughly 250,000 clones, with 75% to 90% observed a single time. This rearrangement joins TRBV15 to TRBJ2-1; 10 nucleotides line up with TRBD1. The clonotype originates from a human donor in a cohort sampled during active COVID-19. Sequenced input: peripheral blood. Here the CDR3 DNA reads TGTGCCACCAGCAGAGCCGGGACAGGGGTAAGGGATGAGCAGTTCTTC. Amino acid sequence: CATSRAGTGVRDEQFF.